The 16 T cell receptor beta chains given below trace back to one sample, sequenced in a study of blood T cell repertoires in COVID-19. TCRdb's table, derived via immunoSEQ multiplex PCR, lists solely in-frame clones and lacks some. Of 150,000 to 200,000 clones in the sample, under 90% are singletons; the top ten hold 18%. The material sequenced was peripheral blood. These TCRs come from a person aged 70 to 85 with COVID-19, enrolled during active disease.

This chain connects TRBV28 to TRBJ2-1; 8 positions agree with TRBD2. V gave up 6 bases and J gave up 4 bases; unmatched junction bases: 20. The germline CDR1 and CDR2 sequences are MDHEN and SYDVKM. The CDR3 runs 19 residues. The CDR3 DNA follows: TGTGCCAGCAGCATTATACCGGGACTAGGGCCCCATCCTTACAATGAGCAGTTCTTC. It specifies CASSIIPGLGPHPYNEQFF.

This sequence joins TRBV5-1 and TRBJ1-4; 7 bases are shared with TRBD1. V gave up 4 bases and J gave up 0 bases; unmatched junction bases: 9. CDR3 size: 17 residues. Germline CDR1 is SGHRS and CDR2 is YFSETQ. CDR3 nucleotides: TGCGCCAGCAGCCCGACTGGGACAGATGCAACTAATGAAAAACTGTTTTTT. This sequence encodes CASSPTGTDATNEKLFF.

The V and J genes are TRBV6-1 and TRBJ2-5, with 9 bases identical to TRBD1. The CDR3 covers 15 residues. V lost 1 base to trimming and J lost 5 bases; unmatched junction nucleotides: 5. CDR1 is MNHNS, CDR2 SASEGT, per germline. The CDR3 sequence is CASSEGRQGVETQYF. For the CDR3, the DNA is TGTGCCAGCAGTGAAGGGAGACAGGGGGTGGAGACCCAGTACTTC.

The chain couples TRBV29-1 to TRBJ2-1; D is ambiguous. Germline V gene data show CDR1 as SQVTM and CDR2 as ANQGSEA. The V and J ends lost 5 bases and 8 bases respectively, with 13 bases between them. The length of the CDR3 is 12 residues. The CDR3: CSVLLLSDEQFF. The CDR3 nucleotides are TGCAGCGTTTTATTACTCTCGGATGAGCAGTTCTTC.

This chain connects TRBV10-3 to TRBJ2-7, with 7 bases aligning to TRBD2. Unmatched junction bases numbered 6, after V lost 7 bases and J lost 6 bases. The CDR3 loop spans 12 amino acids. CDR1 is ENHRY and CDR2 is SYGVKD in the germline V gene. The CDR3 is CAITGRAGEQYF. The CDR3 bases are TGTGCCATCACTGGGAGGGCAGGCGAGCAGTACTTC.

Only a few counts were recorded for this clone. V usage is TRBV28 and J usage is TRBJ1-1, with D unresolved. V shed 3 bases and J shed 6 bases, with 11 bases lying between them. Germline V gene lookup returns CDR1 MDHEN and CDR2 SYDVKM. CDR3 length: 13 amino acids. The chain's CDR3 is CASSLPSRPEAFF. For the CDR3, the DNA is TGTGCCAGCAGTTTGCCCTCGCGGCCTGAAGCTTTCTTT. Full variable domain (remainder filled in from reference TRBV28 and TRBJ1-1): DVKVTQSSRYLVKRTGEKVFLECVQDMDHENMFWYRQDPGLGLRLIYFSYDVKMKEKGDIPEGYSVSREKKERFSLILESASTNQTSMYLCASSLPSRPEAFFGQGTRLTVV.

The chain couples TRBV5-1 to TRBJ2-3, with D possibly TRBD2 on 10 matching bases. The CDR3 is made up of 19 amino acids. The V end was cut by 1 base, the J end by 4 bases, with 25 bases between. Germline CDR1 reads SGHRS; CDR2 reads YFSETQ. CDR3 sequence: CASSLRGQGSSGSSDTQYF. CDR3 in DNA: TGCGCCAGCAGCTTGCGGGGACAGGGATCTAGCGGGAGTTCAGATACGCAGTATTTT.

The V and J genes are TRBV28 and TRBJ1-2, with D perhaps TRBD1 (5 bases). V was clipped by 4 bases and J by 7 bases, with 19 bases between them. Germline V gene sequence: CDR1 MDHEN, CDR2 SYDVKM. This CDR3 is 15 amino acids long. CDR3 in amino acids: CASSSPPGRRGGYTF. The DNA of the CDR3 is TGTGCCAGCAGTTCCCCTCCCGGGCGGAGGGGTGGCTACACCTTC.

The chain has TRBV9 and TRBJ2-3, with 7 bases identical to TRBD2. This CDR3 contains 16 residues. Germline values: CDR1 SGDLS, CDR2 YYNGEE. V gave up 0 bases and J gave up 5 bases; unmatched junction bases: 9. The CDR3 loop reads CASSVGEGLAGDTQYF. DNA of the CDR3: TGTGCCAGCAGCGTAGGGGAGGGACTCGCGGGAGATACGCAGTATTTT.

The chain has TRBV9 and TRBJ2-3; a possible D gene is TRBD1 (5 bases). V lost 0 bases, J lost 2 bases, and 13 bases lay in between. Germline V gene data show CDR1 as SGDLS and CDR2 as YYNGEE. CDR3 length: 16 amino acids. CDR3 nucleotide sequence: TGTGCCAGCAGCGTAGTGTCTGACAGACACACAGATACGCAGTATTTT. Encoded protein: CASSVVSDRHTDTQYF.

The CDR3 region is CASSSTLGTEAFF. In DNA, the CDR3 is TGTGCCAGCAGTTCCACCCTCGGGACTGAAGCTTTCTTT. The chain employs TRBV2 and TRBJ1-1; the D is unclear. Trimming stripped 5 bases from V and 5 bases from J, with 12 bases between. CDR3 length: 13 residues. Looked up from germline, CDR1 is SNHLY and CDR2 is FYNNEI.

V gene TRBV3-1 (or the pseudogene TRBV3-2) combines with J gene TRBJ1-1; no definite D call. Germline loops: CDR1 LGHDT, CDR2 YNNKEL (reference sequence). Trimming shortened V by 1 base and J by 7 bases, and 13 bases separated the two germline ends. The CDR3 runs 14 residues. The CDR3 loop is CASSQVGRLLEAFF. CDR3 nucleotide sequence: TGTGCCAGCAGCCAAGTAGGCAGGCTACTTGAAGCTTTCTTT.

The V call is TRBV28, the J call TRBJ1-5, with a weak D call TRBD1 (5 bases). Trimming stripped 2 bases from V and 7 bases from J, with 15 bases between. The length of the CDR3 is 15 residues. Germline lookup yields CDR1 MDHEN and CDR2 SYDVKM. Here the CDR3 DNA reads TGTGCCAGCAGTTTACAAAACAGGTTACTACAGCCCCAGCATTTT. Translated, it gives CASSLQNRLLQPQHF.

The chain employs TRBV5-8 and TRBJ1-5; 7 bases agree with TRBD1. The CDR3 covers 16 residues. Trimming took 0 bases from V and 2 from J; bases not matched to a gene: 5. CDR1 is SGHTS, CDR2 YDEGEE, per germline. The CDR3 protein is CASSLAQGVGNQPQHF. The CDR3 bases are TGTGCCAGCAGCTTGGCCCAGGGGGTAGGCAATCAGCCCCAGCATTTT. The full variable domain, in which reference TRBV5-8 and TRBJ1-5 provide the parts outside the CDR3, is EAGVTQSPTHLIKTRGQQATLRCSPISGHTSVYWYQQALGLGLQFLLWYDEGEERNRGNFPPRFSGRQFPNYSSELNVNALELEDSALYLCASSLAQGVGNQPQHFGDGTRLSIL.

The chain carries TRBV6-5 and TRBJ2-2, with TRBD1 matching 8 bases. Germline CDR1 reads MNHEY; CDR2 reads SVGAGI. The CDR3 runs to 15 residues. The junction had 5 bases not matched to a gene; V was cut back by 2 bases and J by 6 bases. The CDR3 spells CASSYTLTGAGELFF. CDR3 bases: TGTGCCAGCAGTTACACACTGACAGGGGCCGGGGAGCTGTTTTTT.

The chain carries TRBV7-8 and TRBJ2-3; a weak D match, TRBD1 (6 bases). In germline, CDR1 is SGHVS, CDR2 FQNEAQ. There are 12 residues in the CDR3. Trimming left V 5 bases short and J 4 bases short, with 7 bases between. The CDR3 DNA follows: TGTGCCAGCAGCCAGGGGCCAGATACGCAGTATTTT. It is translated as CASSQGPDTQYF. The variable domain in full, completed from reference TRBV7-8 and TRBJ2-3, reads GAGVSQSPRYKVAKRGQDVALRCDPISGHVSLFWYQQALGQGPEFLTYFQNEAQLDKSGLPSDRFFAERPEGSVSTLKIQRTQQEDSAVYLCASSQGPDTQYFGPGTRLTVL.